Reported below is one TCR beta chain. Its target is unknown. The data were taken from a study of persistence of HIV-infected CD4 T cells. Study-wide background: Isolated cells were CMV- and HIV-1 Gag-responding CD4+ T cells.

Cells were stimulated with overlapping HIV-1 Gag 15-mer peptides. Sorted nonresponding memory CD4+ T cells were CD40L-negative, CD69-negative, CD45RO-high. Sequencing used immunoSEQ version 4 in survey mode. Assay: immunoSEQ multiplex PCR; the TCRdb copy retains only in-frame clones and omits some. The table includes tens of thousands of clones, approximately 75% detected once. This CDR3 spans 18 amino acids. Germline CDR1 SGHRS, CDR2 YFSETQ. Unmatched junction bases numbered 9, after V lost 1 base and J lost 4 bases. The specimen was CD4+ T cells sorted from PBMCs after roughly 18-hour stimulation, collected from a patient who received antiretroviral therapy. The J gene is TRBJ2-3, the V gene TRBV5-1, with 13 bases matching TRBD2. This clonotype was sampled from an adult man with HIV who was CMV-seropositive. The CDR3, as DNA: TGCGCCAGCAGCTTGTTTAGGACTAGCGGGGGTAGGGCAGATACGCAGTATTTT. Residues: CASSLFRTSGGRADTQYF.